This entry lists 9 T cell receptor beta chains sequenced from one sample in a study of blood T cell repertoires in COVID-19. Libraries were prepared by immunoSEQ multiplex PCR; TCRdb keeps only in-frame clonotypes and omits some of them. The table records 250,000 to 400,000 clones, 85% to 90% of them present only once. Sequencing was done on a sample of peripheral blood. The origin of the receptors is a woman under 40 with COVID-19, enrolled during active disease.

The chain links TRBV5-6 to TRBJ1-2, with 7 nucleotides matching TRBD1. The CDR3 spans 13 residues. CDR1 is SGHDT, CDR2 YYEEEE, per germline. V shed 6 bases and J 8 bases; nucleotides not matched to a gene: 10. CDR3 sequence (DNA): TGTGCCAGCACCCAAGACAGGGCCGCGGGCTACACCTTC. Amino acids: CASTQDRAAGYTF.

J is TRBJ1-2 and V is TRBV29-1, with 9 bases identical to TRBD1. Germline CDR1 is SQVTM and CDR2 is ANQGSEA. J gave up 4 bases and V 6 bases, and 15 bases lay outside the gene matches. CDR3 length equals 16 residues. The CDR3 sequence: CSVAGTGRDLGYGYTF. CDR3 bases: TGCAGCGTCGCCGGGACAGGGAGAGATCTGGGCTATGGCTACACCTTC.

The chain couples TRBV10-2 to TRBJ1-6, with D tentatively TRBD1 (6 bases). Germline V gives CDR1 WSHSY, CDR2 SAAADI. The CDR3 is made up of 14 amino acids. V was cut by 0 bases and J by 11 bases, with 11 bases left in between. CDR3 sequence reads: CASSESKGVAPLHF. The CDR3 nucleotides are TGCGCCAGCAGTGAGTCCAAGGGGGTTGCACCCCTCCACTTT.

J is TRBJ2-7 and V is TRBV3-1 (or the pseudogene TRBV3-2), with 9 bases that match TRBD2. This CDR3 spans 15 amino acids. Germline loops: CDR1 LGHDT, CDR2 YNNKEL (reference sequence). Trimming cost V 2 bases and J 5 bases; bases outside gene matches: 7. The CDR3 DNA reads TGTGCCAGCAGCCAATGGCGGGAGGGCCAGGACGAGCAGTACTTC. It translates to CASSQWREGQDEQYF.

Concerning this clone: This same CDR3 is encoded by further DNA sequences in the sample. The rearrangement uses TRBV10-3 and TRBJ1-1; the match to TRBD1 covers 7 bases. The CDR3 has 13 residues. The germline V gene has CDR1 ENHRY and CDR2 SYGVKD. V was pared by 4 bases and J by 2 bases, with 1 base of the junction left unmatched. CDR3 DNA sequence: TGTGCCATCAGTGGACAGGGTAACACTGAAGCTTTCTTT. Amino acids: CAISGQGNTEAFF.

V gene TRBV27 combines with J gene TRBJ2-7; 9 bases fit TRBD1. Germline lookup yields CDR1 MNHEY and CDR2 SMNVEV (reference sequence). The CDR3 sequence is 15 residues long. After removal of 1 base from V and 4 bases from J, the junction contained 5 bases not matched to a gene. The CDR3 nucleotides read TGTGCCAGCAGTTTATTTAGGGACAGGGTGTACGAGCAGTACTTC. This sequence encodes CASSLFRDRVYEQYF.

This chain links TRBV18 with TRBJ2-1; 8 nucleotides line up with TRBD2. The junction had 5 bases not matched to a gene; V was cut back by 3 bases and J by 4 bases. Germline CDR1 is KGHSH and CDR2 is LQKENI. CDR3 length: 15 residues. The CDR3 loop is CASSPISGSYNEQFF. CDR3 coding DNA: TGTGCCAGCTCACCGATAAGCGGGAGTTACAATGAGCAGTTCTTC.

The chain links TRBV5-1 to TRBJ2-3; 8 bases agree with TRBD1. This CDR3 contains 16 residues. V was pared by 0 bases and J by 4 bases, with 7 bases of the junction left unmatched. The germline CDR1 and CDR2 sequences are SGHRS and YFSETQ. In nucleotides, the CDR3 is TGCGCCAGCAGCTTGGATGCAGGGGGCAATTCAGATACGCAGTATTTT. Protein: CASSLDAGGNSDTQYF.

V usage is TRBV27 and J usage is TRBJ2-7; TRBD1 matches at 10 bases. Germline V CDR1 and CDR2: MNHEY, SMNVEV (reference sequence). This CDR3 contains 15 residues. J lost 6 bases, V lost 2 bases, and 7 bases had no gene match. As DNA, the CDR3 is TGTGCCAGCAGTTTAGAAGCCGGGACAGGGGTCGAGCAGTACTTC. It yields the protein CASSLEAGTGVEQYF.